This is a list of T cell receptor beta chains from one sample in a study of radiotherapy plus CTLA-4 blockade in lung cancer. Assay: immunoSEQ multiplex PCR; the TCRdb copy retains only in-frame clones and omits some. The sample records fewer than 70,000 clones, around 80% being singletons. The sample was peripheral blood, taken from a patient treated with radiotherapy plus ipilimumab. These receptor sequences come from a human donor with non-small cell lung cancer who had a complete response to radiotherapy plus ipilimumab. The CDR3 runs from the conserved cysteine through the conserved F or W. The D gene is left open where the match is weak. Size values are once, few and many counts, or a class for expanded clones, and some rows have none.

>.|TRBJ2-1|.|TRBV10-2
TGCGCCAGCACCAGCGGGACAAATGAGCAGTTCTTC
CASTSGTNEQFF
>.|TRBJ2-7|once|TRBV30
TGTGCCTGGACATGGGGTTGGGGTCGGGGCGAGCAGTACTTC
CAWTWGWGRGEQYF
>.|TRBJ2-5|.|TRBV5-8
TGTGCCAGCAGCTTGCATCTCCAAGAGACCCAGTACTTC
CASSLHLQETQYF
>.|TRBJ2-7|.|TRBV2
TGTGCCAGCAGCCTCAGGTGGGAGCAGTACTTC
CASSLRWEQYF
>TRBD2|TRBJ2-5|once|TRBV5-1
TGCGCCAGCAGCCCGACCCCGACTAGCTCGGAGACCCAGTACTTC
CASSPTPTSSETQYF
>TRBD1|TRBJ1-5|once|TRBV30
TGTGCCTGGAGTCTCGGGCAGGGGGTCTTTCGAAATAGCAATCAGCCCCAGCATTTT
CAWSLGQGVFRNSNQPQHF
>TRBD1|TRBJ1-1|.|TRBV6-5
TGTGCCAGCCGGGACAGGGATATTGCTGAAGCTTTCTTT
CASRDRDIAEAFF
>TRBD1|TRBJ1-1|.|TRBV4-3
TGCGCCACTGGGGACAGGGGGCTCACTGAAGCTTTCTTT
CATGDRGLTEAFF
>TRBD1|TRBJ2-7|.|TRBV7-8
TGTGCCAGCAGCCCACAGGGGGGAGAGCAGTACTTC
CASSPQGGEQYF
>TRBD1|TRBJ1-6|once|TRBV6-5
TGTGCCAGCAGTCCCCAGACAGGGGGCAATTCACCCCTCCACTTT
CASSPQTGGNSPLHF
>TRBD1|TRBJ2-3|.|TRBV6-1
TGTGCCAGCAGTGGTCGGACAGGGTTCTTCACAGATACGCAGTATTTT
CASSGRTGFFTDTQYF
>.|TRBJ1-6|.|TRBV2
TGTGCCAGCAGCGGACGGGAGTATAATTCACCCCTCCACTTT
CASSGREYNSPLHF
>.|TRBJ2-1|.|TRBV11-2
TGTGCCAGCAGCTCCGAGGGGTACTCCTACAATGAGCAGTTCTTC
CASSSEGYSYNEQFF
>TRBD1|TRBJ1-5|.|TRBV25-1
TGTGCCAGCAGTGAATCAGGCCGAGGGGGCTCCCATCAGCCCCAGCATTTT
CASSESGRGGSHQPQHF
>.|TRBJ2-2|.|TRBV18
TGTGCCAGCTCACCACAGCCAACGCCGAACACCGGGGAGCTGTTTTTT
CASSPQPTPNTGELFF
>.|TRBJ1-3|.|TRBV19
TGTGCCAGTATCATGCTCCCGGGAAACACCATATATTTT
CASIMLPGNTIYF
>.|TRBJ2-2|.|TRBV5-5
TGTGCCAGCAAAGAAACCGGGACTGGGAACACCGGGGAGCTGTTTTTT
CASKETGTGNTGELFF
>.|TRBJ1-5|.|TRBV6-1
TGTGCCAGCAGTGAAACCGGCACTGACAGCTTAACAAATCAGCCCCAGCATTTT
CASSETGTDSLTNQPQHF
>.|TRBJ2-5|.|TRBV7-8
TGTGCCAGCAGCTTAGCGCAAGGGAGGGAGACCCAGTACTTC
CASSLAQGRETQYF
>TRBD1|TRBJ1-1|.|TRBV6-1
TGTGCCCATCAGGACAGGGGGAGGGTAAACACTGAAGCTTTCTTT
CAHQDRGRVNTEAFF
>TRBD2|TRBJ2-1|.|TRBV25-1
TGTGCCAGCAGTGAATCAAGCGGGAGGGGGAGCTCCTACAATGAGCAGTTCTTC
CASSESSGRGSSYNEQFF
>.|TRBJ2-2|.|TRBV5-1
TGCGCCAGCAGCTTGGAAGGCGGGGAGCTGTTTTTT
CASSLEGGELFF